These 22 T cell receptor beta chains were all obtained from the same sample, sequenced in a study of T cells in Graves' hyperthyroidism and ophthalmopathy. TCR beta CDR3 sequences were amplified from RNA transcripts. The TCR CDR3 first-round RT-PCR relied on the HTBI primer set. TCRdb processed the multiplex PCR reads anew with MiXCR; each CDR3 protein has one entry. The sample contains 600,000 to 900,000 distinct CDR3 sequences, about 16% of which appear only once. The material sequenced was blood. These TCRs come from a man aged 18 to 30 with Graves' hyperthyroidism.

This clonotype was found many times. The genes are TRBV18 and TRBJ1-5; D ambiguous. CDR1 is KGHSH, CDR2 LQKENI, per germline. With 8 bases removed from V and 0 bases from J, the gap between germline ends came to 11 bases. The CDR3 loop spans 14 amino acids. CDR3 loop: CASSPGLSNQPQHF. In DNA form, the CDR3 reads TGTGCCAGCAGCCCGGGCCTTAGCAATCAGCCCCAGCATTTT.

The chain employs TRBV20-1 and TRBJ1-2, with TRBD1 matching 7 bases. CDR1 and CDR2 (germline): DFQATT, SNEGSKA (reference sequence). The CDR3 has 15 residues. The J segment lost 5 bases and the V segment lost 0 bases, leaving 9 bases of the junction unmatched. This CDR3 is CSARDPRGLLYGYTF. The DNA for the CDR3 is TGCAGTGCTAGAGACCCCAGGGGGTTGTTGTATGGCTACACCTTC.

This clonotype was recorded many times. The CDR3 coding sequence is TGTGCCAGCATCCGGGGGGAGGCGGAGAACACTGAAGCTTTCTTT. Its protein is CASIRGEAENTEAFF. The chain recombines TRBV2 with TRBJ1-1; D may be TRBD1 (5 bases). The CDR3 runs 15 residues. V lost 7 bases, J lost 1 base, and 16 bases lay in between. The germline CDR1 and CDR2 sequences are SNHLY and FYNNEI.

The chain recombines TRBV13 with TRBJ2-3; D is unclear. CDR1 is PRHDT and CDR2 is FYEKMQ in the germline V gene (reference sequence). The CDR3 runs to 16 residues. Trimming took off 5 bases at V and 0 bases at J, with 15 bases between the two ends. The CDR3: CASSRNVALSTDTQYF. The DNA of the CDR3 is TGTGCCAGCAGCCGAAACGTGGCCCTAAGCACAGATACGCAGTATTTT.

This clonotype was recorded a few times. The chain employs TRBV10-3 and TRBJ1-6; TRBD1 might be the D (6 bases). Deletions cut 7 bases from V and 7 bases from J, with 14 bases between. The germline gives CDR1 ENHRY, CDR2 SYGVKD. The CDR3 has 14 residues. The CDR3 here is CAIMGSGANSPLHF. The CDR3, as DNA: TGTGCCATCATGGGATCAGGGGCGAATTCACCCCTCCACTTT.

The table lists this clonotype with a few counts. DNA of the CDR3: TGTGCCAGCAGCTTTTCCGTTTTGGGCGAGCAGTACTTC. Translating it yields CASSFSVLGEQYF. V is TRBV7-9 and J is TRBJ2-7; D is uncertain. The germline gives CDR1 SEHNR, CDR2 FQNEAQ (reference sequence). The CDR3 has 13 amino acids. V was trimmed by 3 bases and J by 6 bases, leaving 12 bases between them.

This clonotype was observed many times. The genes are TRBV30 and TRBJ2-2, with 7 bases that match TRBD1. This CDR3 is built from 15 residues. V shed 1 base and J 8 bases; nucleotides not matched to a gene: 10. In germline, CDR1 is GTSNPN, CDR2 SVGIG (reference sequence). Here the CDR3 reads CAWSAATGKIGELFF. DNA of the CDR3: TGTGCCTGGAGTGCAGCGACAGGGAAAATTGGGGAGCTGTTTTTT.

This clonotype was counted ten times or more. The rearrangement links TRBV20-1 to TRBJ2-2; no clear D. In germline, CDR1 is DFQATT, CDR2 SNEGSKA (reference sequence). The CDR3 consists of 14 residues. V was pared by 3 bases and J by 3 bases, with 11 bases between. This chain's CDR3 is CSASPSADTGELFF. For the CDR3, the DNA is TGCAGTGCTAGTCCCAGCGCAGACACCGGGGAGCTGTTTTTT.

The J gene is TRBJ2-4, the V gene TRBV12-3 or TRBV12-4; tentatively, D is TRBD2 (7 bases). The ends were cut back, 5 bases at V and 0 bases at J, with 17 bases in the middle. The CDR3 covers 17 residues. As DNA, the CDR3 is TGTGCCAGCAGTGCGTCAGTGGGGGGGCTAGCCAAAAACATTCAGTACTTC. This gives the protein CASSASVGGLAKNIQYF.

This clonotype was seen only a few times. V and J are TRBV13 and TRBJ1-2; 8 bases are shared with TRBD1. The CDR3 sequence is 16 residues long. The V gene's germline CDR1 is PRHDT and CDR2 FYEKMQ (reference sequence). V dropped 5 bases and J dropped 2; count of bases not matched to a gene: 10. DNA for the CDR3: TGTGCCAGCAGCGCCCTGGACAGGGAGAGGAACTATGGCTACACCTTC. Protein product: CASSALDRERNYGYTF.

This clonotype was detected only a few times. The chain combines TRBV27 with TRBJ2-7, with 7 nucleotides matching TRBD1. The junction had 9 bases not matched to a gene; V was cut back by 7 bases and J by 0 bases. The CDR3 spans 15 residues. The germline CDR1 and CDR2 sequences are MNHEY and SMNVEV (reference sequence). As DNA, the CDR3 is TGTGCCAGCAAATCACGGACAGGTTACTCCTACGAGCAGTACTTC. Encoded protein: CASKSRTGYSYEQYF.

This clonotype was observed a single time. This sequence may be a read error, since a much larger clone differs from it by one base. The genes are TRBV20-1 and TRBJ2-3; D possibly corresponds to TRBD2 (5 bases). CDR1 and CDR2 from the germline V gene are DFQATT and SNEGSKA (reference sequence). The CDR3 spans 12 residues. Here the CDR3 DNA reads TGCAGTGCCGAATCGGGGTCAGATACGCAGTGTTTT. Its translation is CSAESGSDTQCF.

There are a few counts of this clonotype. This chain uses TRBV19 with TRBJ2-5; no clear D gene. V was clipped by 1 base and J by 1 base, with 4 bases between them. This CDR3 comprises 13 residues. CDR1 and CDR2 from the germline V gene are LNHDA and SQIVND (reference sequence). The CDR3 loop reads CASSIAGQETQYF. CDR3 nucleotides: TGTGCCAGTAGTATAGCCGGCCAAGAGACCCAGTACTTC. The full variable domain, its missing parts supplied by reference TRBV19 and TRBJ2-5, is DGGITQSPKYLFRKEGQNVTLSCEQNLNHDAMYWYRQDPGQGLRLIYYSQIVNDFQKGDIAEGYSVSREKKESFPLTVTSAQKNPTAFYLCASSIAGQETQYFGPGTRLLVL.

This clonotype was picked up many times. The chain recombines TRBV12-3 or TRBV12-4 with TRBJ1-1, with TRBD1 matching over 7 bases. V lost 5 bases, J lost 6 bases, and 3 bases stayed unmatched. The CDR3 is 12 residues long. CDR3 DNA sequence: TGTGCCAGCAGTCCCGACAGGGCTGAAGCTTTCTTT. Translated: CASSPDRAEAFF.

The CDR3 DNA is TGTGCCAGTAGACAGACAGGGGGCGATGGCTACACCTTC. Its protein is CASRQTGGDGYTF. This chain uses TRBV19 with TRBJ1-2; 10 nucleotides agree with TRBD1. This CDR3 comprises 13 residues. Germline V lookup: CDR1 LNHDA, CDR2 SQIVND (reference sequence). J lost 6 bases, V lost 6 bases, and 4 bases had no gene match.

The chain uses TRBV30 and TRBJ1-2, with no clear D. This CDR3 region has 14 residues. In germline, CDR1 is GTSNPN, CDR2 SVGIG (reference sequence). V gave up 5 bases and J gave up 7 bases, with 20 bases separating them. The CDR3 region has the DNA TGTGCCTGGGGCCCCGGGGTTTCGCCTTCTGGCTACACCTTC. Amino acids: CAWGPGVSPSGYTF.

In this sample, this clonotype turned up many times. The chain links TRBV12-3 or TRBV12-4 to TRBJ2-1; 7 bases match TRBD2. With 5 bases clipped from V and 4 bases from J, the junction kept 17 bases outside the gene matches. The CDR3 extends over 18 amino acids. CDR3: CASSTSKGAGTKYNEQFF. The CDR3 DNA reads TGTGCCAGCAGTACCTCAAAGGGAGCCGGGACTAAATACAATGAGCAGTTCTTC.

This clonotype was recorded many times. This chain connects TRBV28 to TRBJ1-6, with a possible D match to TRBD1 (5 bases). The length of the CDR3 is 15 residues. V lost 2 bases to trimming and J lost 7 bases, with 12 bases between them. Looked up from germline, CDR1 is MDHEN and CDR2 is SYDVKM. The CDR3 here is CASSLPGSGNSPLHF. As DNA, the CDR3 is TGTGCCAGCAGTTTACCAGGGTCTGGGAATTCACCCCTCCACTTT.

V is TRBV9 and J is TRBJ2-1, with TRBD2 identical over 8 bases. Germline V gene lookup returns CDR1 SGDLS and CDR2 YYNGEE. The ends lost 0 bases at V and 10 bases at J; junction bases unmatched: 9. The CDR3 has 15 residues. This CDR3 is CASSVVPGREGEQFF. In DNA form, the CDR3 reads TGTGCCAGCAGCGTAGTTCCCGGGAGGGAAGGGGAGCAGTTCTTC.

Written as DNA, the CDR3 is TGTGCCAGCAGTTACGAAGGGGTGCAGCCCCAGCATTTT. Amino acids: CASSYEGVQPQHF. V is TRBV6-2 or TRBV6-3 and J is TRBJ1-5; D is perhaps TRBD1 (5 bases). Germline V lookup: CDR1 MNHEY, CDR2 SVGEGT. The CDR3 has 13 amino acids. With 2 bases removed from V and 7 bases from J, the gap between germline ends came to 9 bases.

This clonotype has more than one count but fewer than ten. The chain couples TRBV5-1 to TRBJ2-5; D unresolved. V gave up 3 bases and J gave up 1 base, with 10 bases separating them. CDR1 is SGHRS and CDR2 is YFSETQ in the germline V gene. The CDR3 covers 14 residues. CDR3 region: CASSSIISQETQYF. As DNA, the CDR3 is TGCGCCAGCAGCTCGATTATTAGCCAAGAGACCCAGTACTTC.

This clonotype occurred a few times. The V gene is TRBV11-2, the J gene TRBJ1-2; D not certain. The CDR3 consists of 12 residues. Trimming removed 3 bases at V and 8 bases at J, with 10 bases between. CDR1 and CDR2 (germline): SGHAT, FQNNGV. The CDR3: CASSFRVEGYTF. The CDR3 DNA sequence: TGTGCCAGCAGCTTCAGAGTCGAGGGCTACACCTTC.